One and the same sample provided the 11 T cell receptor beta chains below, sequenced in a study of T cells expressing NK-cell markers (TCRdb year 2020). Libraries were prepared through 5' RACE. The instrument given in TCRdb is Illumina HiSeq 2000. Following reprocessing of the reads by TCRdb, the data hold one row per CDR3 protein sequence and no DNA is available. This sample's table has entries for under 500,000 distinct CDR3 sequences. Of the sample, 6% to 9.5% falls within the top ten clones. The sample comprised blood T cells: a sorted CD56 or NKG2C T cell subset, CD4+ or CD8+ T cells, or bulk PBMC T cells (not recorded which). The receptors stem from a woman between 18 and 70 years old in good health.

V is TRBV30 and J is TRBJ1-2. Germline CDR1 reads GTSNPN; CDR2 reads SVGIG (reference sequence). This CDR3 has 13 residues. The CDR3 sequence: CAWSVDGTYGYTF.

The chain couples TRBV12-3 or TRBV12-4 to TRBJ2-2; the D call of TRBD2 rests on TCRdb alone, since no DNA is present to check it. This CDR3 is 17 amino acids long. Here the CDR3 reads CATTGWTSGANTGELFF.

The V call is TRBV20-1, the J call TRBJ2-3. This CDR3 spans 13 amino acids. Germline V gene lookup returns CDR1 DFQATT and CDR2 SNEGSKA (reference sequence). CDR3 region: CSARDMAADTQYF.

The V call is TRBV20-1, the J call TRBJ2-1; there is no DNA to check the TCRdb D call of TRBD2. This CDR3 region has 14 residues. Germline CDR1 and CDR2: DFQATT and SNEGSKA (reference sequence). This CDR3 is CSARDWLAGVEQFF.

The rearrangement uses TRBV5-4 and TRBJ2-1. Germline values: CDR1 SGHNT, CDR2 YYREEE (reference sequence). The CDR3 runs 14 residues. The CDR3: CASSLGLSYNEQFF.

J is TRBJ2-3 and V is TRBV9; TCRdb selects TRBD1, and the lack of DNA leaves this call unchecked. CDR1 is SGDLS and CDR2 is YYNGEE in the germline V gene. The CDR3 has 18 residues. The CDR3 is CASSVGGGGGFGGDTQYF. Supplemented by reference TRBV9 and TRBJ2-3, the full variable domain reads DSGVTQTPKHLITATGQRVTLRCSPRSGDLSVYWYQQSLDQGLQFLIQYYNGEERAKGNILERFSAQQFPDLHSELNLSSLELGDSALYFCASSVGGGGGFGGDTQYFGPGTRLTVL.

The rearrangement links TRBV9 to TRBJ2-7; TCRdb reports TRBD2, a call that lacks DNA to check it against. The CDR3 is 15 residues long. The germline CDR1 and CDR2 sequences are SGDLS and YYNGEE. CDR3 sequence: CASSVVADPTYEQYF.

This chain links TRBV4-1 with TRBJ2-2; TCRdb designates TRBD1, a call that cannot be tested without DNA. Germline lookup yields CDR1 MGHRA and CDR2 YSYEKL. The CDR3 runs 15 residues. CDR3 amino acids: CASSQAPGYTGELFF.

This sequence joins TRBV5-6 and TRBJ2-7; TCRdb returns TRBD2, unconfirmable since there is no DNA. The CDR3 extends over 17 amino acids. CDR1 is SGHDT and CDR2 is YYEEEE in the germline V gene. CDR3 protein: CASSLGNLGLAVYEQYF.

The rearrangement links TRBV20-1 to TRBJ2-7; absent DNA, TCRdb's TRBD2 call cannot be checked. CDR1 and CDR2 (germline): DFQATT, SNEGSKA (reference sequence). This CDR3 comprises 12 residues. CDR3 residues: CSASGPSYEQYF.

J is TRBJ2-5 and V is TRBV20-1; the TCRdb call, TRBD2, lacks DNA for checking. Germline V gene data show CDR1 as DFQATT and CDR2 as SNEGSKA (reference sequence). The CDR3 is 11 amino acids. CDR3 protein: CSAWRKETQYF.